Below are 24 T cell receptor beta chains sequenced from a single sample in a study of blood T cells in healthy people across ages. The authors ran a second PCR of roughly 6 to 11 cycles using a sample-barcoded 5' primer and a J-beta primer mix. TCRdb called the 5' RACE reads again in MiXCR, with one record for every CDR3 protein. The sample records a few hundred thousand distinct CDR3 sequences, 25% to 30% being singletons. Sequencing was performed on blood. These receptors all stem from a woman in her 70s in good health.

Written as DNA, the CDR3 is TGTGCCAGCAGTTTAAGCTACACCTCTGGAAACACCATATATTTT. Its translation is CASSLSYTSGNTIYF. The chain combines TRBV27 with TRBJ1-3; D is ambiguous. The V end was cut by 2 bases, the J end by 0 bases, with 8 bases between. The CDR3 runs to 15 residues. Germline V gene data show CDR1 as MNHEY and CDR2 as SMNVEV (reference sequence).

The sample holds a few counts of this clonotype. The V gene is TRBV27, the J gene TRBJ2-7; TRBD1 matches 9 bases. Germline trimming cut 0 bases from V and 3 bases from J; bases unmatched to any gene: 6. This CDR3 contains 16 residues. Germline V gene sequence: CDR1 MNHEY, CDR2 SMNVEV (reference sequence). The CDR3 region is CASSLSGQGRFYEQYF. Written as DNA, the CDR3 is TGTGCCAGCAGTTTATCGGGACAGGGAAGATTCTACGAGCAGTACTTC.

This chain connects TRBV14 to TRBJ2-7; 7 positions agree with TRBD1. CDR1 and CDR2 from the germline V gene are SGHDN and FVKESK. The length of the CDR3 is 15 residues. V was clipped by 4 bases and J by 3 bases; unmatched bases: 9. DNA for the CDR3: TGTGCCAGCAGCCCGAGGGGGCCGCGATACTACGAGCAGTACTTC. Amino acid sequence: CASSPRGPRYYEQYF.

This clonotype was seen more than once but under ten times. This rearrangement joins TRBV24-1 to TRBJ2-3; D gene unclear. Germline CDR1 and CDR2: KGHDR and SFDVKD. V was pared by 6 bases and J by 4 bases, with 7 bases between. The length of the CDR3 is 12 residues. This CDR3 is CATSSDADTQYF. In nucleotides, the CDR3 is TGTGCCACCAGTTCTGACGCAGATACGCAGTATTTT.

The chain has TRBV5-1 and TRBJ2-1; 11 bases map to TRBD2. V lost 5 bases and J lost 6; bases outside the gene matches: 10. CDR3 length: 16 amino acids. Per germline, CDR1 SGHRS and CDR2 YFSETQ. CDR3 protein: CASRASLAGEANEQFF. In DNA, the CDR3 is TGCGCCAGCAGGGCATCACTAGCGGGAGAGGCCAATGAGCAGTTCTTC.

This clonotype has just a few counts. The V and J genes are TRBV3-1 and TRBJ2-5; 7 nucleotides line up with TRBD1. Per germline, CDR1 LGHDT and CDR2 YNNKEL (reference sequence). V lost 8 bases and J lost 5; bases outside the gene matches: 8. CDR3 length: 13 residues. DNA of the CDR3: TGTGCCAGCGGAAAACAGGGGTGGGAGACCCAGTACTTC. Residues: CASGKQGWETQYF.

This clonotype was recorded a few times. This chain uses TRBV29-1 with TRBJ2-1; 7 positions agree with TRBD2. The trim removed 2 bases at V and 8 bases at J, leaving 3 bases unmatched. Germline CDR1 reads SQVTM; CDR2 reads ANQGSEA. This CDR3 is 12 amino acids long. Here the CDR3 DNA reads TGCAGCGTTGAACGGGAGGAGCATGAGCAGTTCTTC. Residues: CSVEREEHEQFF.

J is TRBJ2-1 and V is TRBV7-6; D call uncertain. In germline, CDR1 is SGHVS, CDR2 FNYEAQ. The V gene lost 1 base and the J gene lost 0 bases, with 13 bases spanning the gap. The CDR3 runs 17 residues. CDR3 loop: CASSLDSVVSSYNEQFF. The CDR3 DNA reads as TGTGCCAGCAGCTTAGATTCGGTGGTGAGCTCCTACAATGAGCAGTTCTTC.

The table lists this clonotype with a few counts. This chain uses TRBV7-2 with TRBJ1-5, with 7 bases lining up with TRBD1. V shed 4 bases and J 2 bases; nucleotides not matched to a gene: 5. CDR1 is SGHTA, CDR2 FQGNSA, per germline. This CDR3 comprises 15 residues. The CDR3 nucleotides read TGTGCCAGCAGCTCGATACAGGGGCGCAATCAGCCCCAGCATTTT. It specifies CASSSIQGRNQPQHF.

The genes are TRBV5-1 and TRBJ2-3, with 8 bases aligning to TRBD2. The CDR3 is 16 residues long. Germline V gene data show CDR1 as SGHRS and CDR2 as YFSETQ. V lost 1 base and J lost 2; bases outside the gene matches: 6. In nucleotides, the CDR3 is TGCGCCAGCAGCTTGTTTGGACTAGCAAACACAGATACGCAGTATTTT. It is translated as CASSLFGLANTDTQYF.

This chain joins TRBV27 and TRBJ2-1, with TRBD2 matching over 10 bases. This CDR3 is 17 amino acids long. After removal of 5 bases from V and 4 bases from J, the junction contained 11 bases not matched to a gene. In germline, CDR1 is MNHEY, CDR2 SMNVEV (reference sequence). The CDR3 nucleotides read TGTGCCAGCAGTCCCCAGACGGCTAGCGGGAGTTACAATGAGCAGTTCTTC. Translated: CASSPQTASGSYNEQFF.

The chain couples TRBV28 to TRBJ1-2; TRBD1 agrees at 7 bases. CDR3 length: 12 residues. Germline assignment: CDR1 MDHEN and CDR2 SYDVKM. With 11 bases clipped from V and 8 bases from J, the junction kept 11 bases outside the gene matches. The CDR3 region has the DNA TGTGCCGTCGGAAGACAGGGAGGCGGCTACACCTTC. Protein product: CAVGRQGGGYTF.

V is TRBV14 and J is TRBJ1-3; D uncertain. V was pared by 6 bases and J by 0 bases, with 21 bases between. The V gene's germline CDR1 is SGHDN and CDR2 FVKESK. The CDR3 contains 18 residues. The CDR3 sequence: CASRKGPLKGTSGNTIYF. In DNA, the CDR3 is TGTGCCAGCAGAAAAGGCCCCCTGAAAGGAACCTCTGGAAACACCATATATTTT.

Points on this clonotype: One end of the junction varies from germline; a read error may be responsible. This sequence joins TRBV6-1 and TRBJ2-7; the match to TRBD1 covers 10 bases. The CDR3 has 15 residues. CDR1 is MNHNS, CDR2 SASEGT, per germline. The CDR3 nucleotides are TGTGCCAGCAGCGCTACCGGGACAGGGGACTACGAGCAGTACTTT. Its translation: CASSATGTGDYEQYF.

This clonotype was seen a few times. This chain's CDR3 is CASREVKRYEQYF. The CDR3 DNA reads as TGTGCCAGCAGGGAAGTAAAGAGGTACGAGCAGTACTTC. The rearrangement joins TRBV28 to TRBJ2-7, with D uncertain. CDR1 is MDHEN and CDR2 is SYDVKM in the germline V gene. V was clipped by 6 bases and J by 4 bases, with 13 bases between them. This CDR3 spans 13 amino acids.

DNA of the CDR3: TGCAGTGCGGTCAGGGGGCTTGGAGCCAAAAACATTCAGTACTTC. Protein: CSAVRGLGAKNIQYF. V usage is TRBV20-1 and J usage is TRBJ2-4, with TRBD1 matching 8 bases. CDR1 is DFQATT and CDR2 is SNEGSKA in the germline V gene (reference sequence). V dropped 6 bases and J dropped 0; count of bases not matched to a gene: 7. The CDR3 totals 15 residues.

A remark on this clonotype: A much bigger clone sits one base away, suggesting this may be a read error. As the CDR3 is not closed by the conserved phenylalanine or tryptophan, this likely results from a read error. V usage is TRBV5-6 and J usage is TRBJ2-7, with D maybe TRBD1 (5 bases). The CDR3 runs to 14 residues. V was shortened by 3 bases and J by 5 bases, with 15 bases between the two germline ends. The germline gives CDR1 SGHDT, CDR2 YYEEEE. The CDR3 coding sequence is TGTGCCAGCAGCTGGACCGGGCCGGACAACGAGCAGTACCTC. As protein: CASSWTGPDNEQYL.

The gene calls are TRBV19 and TRBJ1-5, with 7 positions matching TRBD1. Looked up from germline, CDR1 is LNHDA and CDR2 is SQIVND (reference sequence). Unmatched junction bases numbered 7, after V lost 4 bases and J lost 7 bases. The CDR3 loop spans 14 amino acids. The CDR3 nucleotides read TGTGCCAGTAGTACCACAGGGGTTAGCCAGCCCCAGCATTTT. Translation: CASSTTGVSQPQHF. Looking up the rest from reference TRBV19 and TRBJ1-5 gives the full variable domain: DGGITQSPKYLFRKEGQNVTLSCEQNLNHDAMYWYRQDPGQGLRLIYYSQIVNDFQKGDIAEGYSVSREKKESFPLTVTSAQKNPTAFYLCASSTTGVSQPQHFGDGTRLSIL.

V is TRBV7-2 and J is TRBJ1-5; D is unresolved. Trimming took 1 base from V and 0 from J, leaving 7 bases between them. The CDR3 runs 15 residues. Per the germline V gene, CDR1 is SGHTA and CDR2 is FQGNSA. CDR3 coding DNA: TGTGCCAGCAGCTTAGTGGCAGCTAGCAATCAGCCCCAGCATTTT. It is translated as CASSLVAASNQPQHF.

The chain employs TRBV6-5 and TRBJ1-1; a possible D gene is TRBD1 (6 bases). CDR1 is MNHEY, CDR2 SVGAGI, per germline. The germline V and J ends were trimmed by 6 bases and 4 bases, with 18 bases remaining between them. This CDR3 region has 15 residues. The CDR3 region has the DNA TGTGCCAGCAGACGTGAGGGGGGAGGGACCACTGAAGCTTTCTTT. Residues: CASRREGGGTTEAFF.

The J gene is TRBJ2-1, the V gene TRBV27, with D maybe TRBD1 (6 bases). Germline V gene data show CDR1 as MNHEY and CDR2 as SMNVEV (reference sequence). V was pared by 8 bases and J by 1 base, with 21 bases between. The CDR3 consists of 17 residues. CDR3 residues: CASRPPTGLKSYNEQFF. CDR3 DNA sequence: TGTGCCAGCCGGCCTCCGACAGGCCTAAAGTCCTACAATGAGCAGTTCTTC.

This chain uses TRBV5-1 with TRBJ2-7; 10 bases align to TRBD2. Trimming cost V 2 bases and J 5 bases; bases outside gene matches: 7. Germline values: CDR1 SGHRS, CDR2 YFSETQ. The CDR3 contains 15 residues. The CDR3 loop reads CASSLKAGGPHEQYF. The CDR3 region has the DNA TGCGCCAGCAGCTTAAAAGCGGGAGGGCCCCACGAGCAGTACTTC.

Only a few counts were recorded for this clonotype. The V call is TRBV3-1, the J call TRBJ2-5, with D perhaps given as TRBD1 or TRBD2 (5 bases each). Looked up from germline, CDR1 is LGHDT and CDR2 is YNNKEL (reference sequence). This CDR3 is 13 amino acids long. With 1 base removed from V and 7 bases from J, the gap between germline ends came to 10 bases. DNA for the CDR3: TGTGCCAGCAGCCAAGGGGGCAGCGGGACCCAGTACTTC. As protein: CASSQGGSGTQYF.

This clonotype was seen ten or more times. The genes are TRBV28 and TRBJ2-7; TRBD1 might be the D (6 bases). This CDR3 comprises 13 residues. V lost 7 bases and J lost 5, with 15 bases in between. The germline V gene encodes CDR1 MDHEN and CDR2 SYDVKM. CDR3 nucleotides: TGTGCCAGCACCCTTCGGGACATACACGAGCAGTACTTC. It specifies CASTLRDIHEQYF. Using reference TRBV28 and TRBJ2-7 for the parts outside the CDR3, the full variable domain is DVKVTQSSRYLVKRTGEKVFLECVQDMDHENMFWYRQDPGLGLRLIYFSYDVKMKEKGDIPEGYSVSREKKERFSLILESASTNQTSMYLCASTLRDIHEQYFGPGTRLTVT.